The T cell receptor (beta chain) under discussion was sequenced for a study of cytomegalovirus exposure and HLA in healthy donors. Findings and limits, study-wide: In vitro work confirmed that three CMV-associated chains recognize CMV antigens.

Germline assignment: CDR1 SGHVS and CDR2 FQNEAQ. The CDR3 contains 12 residues. Germline trimming cut 5 bases from V and 14 bases from J; bases unmatched to any gene: 10. As to this clone: Its antigen remains unidentified.

With 60 Vbeta and 13 Jbeta primers, the PCR was carried out. TCRdb's copy holds only in-frame clones and misses some; the assay was immunoSEQ multiplex PCR. The data show approximately 150,000 clones, 79% seen once. The sample taken for sequencing was PBMCs. This receptor was identified in a man aged 50 to 60 in good health and CMV-seropositive. The chain is built from TRBV7-8 and TRBJ2-3; TRBD1 agrees at 7 bases. The CDR3 region is CASSAPGTDGYF. CDR3 DNA sequence: TGTGCCAGCAGCGCCCCCGGGACAGATGGGTATTTT.